Listed below are T cell receptor beta chains from one sample, sequenced in a study of cytomegalovirus exposure and HLA in healthy donors. Profiling relied on immunoSEQ multiplex PCR, and the TCRdb table lists in-frame clones only, not all of them. The table records around 27,000 clones, roughly 66% of them present only once. Sequencing used PBMCs. The source of these receptors is a male donor in good health and CMV-seropositive. Both conserved end residues are part of each CDR3. The D gene is left open where the match is weak. Clone size, where shown, is once, few, many, or a class for clones that have expanded.

J: TRBJ2-5; size: few; V: TRBV5-1; D: .; DNA: TGCGCCAGCAGCTTGTCACAGGGCGGGCCAGAGACCCAGTACTTC; CDR3: CASSLSQGGPETQYF
J: TRBJ1-1; size: .; V: TRBV9; D: .; DNA: TGTGCCAGCAGCGTGGGGCGGGGGATGGACACTGAAGCTTTCTTT; CDR3: CASSVGRGMDTEAFF
J: TRBJ1-3; size: .; V: TRBV19; D: TRBD1; DNA: TGTGCCAGTAGAAGACGGACAGGCCCTGGCCTAGACACCATATATTTT; CDR3: CASRRRTGPGLDTIYF
J: TRBJ2-2; size: .; V: TRBV19; D: .; DNA: TGTGCCAGTAGTTCGGGAGTAGTCACCGGGGAGCTGTTTTTT; CDR3: CASSSGVVTGELFF
J: TRBJ1-1; size: .; V: TRBV7-8; D: TRBD1; DNA: TGTGCCAGCAGCCCACAGGGGGCTACCATGAACACTGAAGCTTTCTTT; CDR3: CASSPQGATMNTEAFF
J: TRBJ2-2; size: once; V: TRBV5-1; D: TRBD2; DNA: TGCGCCAGCAGCCCCGGGACTATCAACGCCGGGGAGCTGTTTTTT; CDR3: CASSPGTINAGELFF
J: TRBJ2-1; size: .; V: TRBV20-1; D: .; DNA: TGCAGTGCCCCAGGGAGGAATGAGCAGTTCTTC; CDR3: CSAPGRNEQFF
J: TRBJ2-2; size: .; V: TRBV7-9; D: .; DNA: TGTGCCAGCAGCTTTGACGGGGGTAACACCGGGGAGCTGTTTTTT; CDR3: CASSFDGGNTGELFF
J: TRBJ2-5; size: .; V: TRBV5-5; D: TRBD2; DNA: TGTGCCAGCAGCCCGATGAAGGGACTAGTGTACCAAGAGACCCAGTACTTC; CDR3: CASSPMKGLVYQETQYF
J: TRBJ2-7; size: .; V: TRBV7-2; D: TRBD2; DNA: TGTGCCAGCAGCTCCCTGATCGGAGGCGGGAGAGGCAACGAGCAGTACTTC; CDR3: CASSSLIGGGRGNEQYF
J: TRBJ2-4; size: .; V: TRBV5-4; D: .; DNA: TGTGCCAGCAGCTTAGCTTCCCTAGCCAAAAACATTCAGTACTTC; CDR3: CASSLASLAKNIQYF
J: TRBJ1-1; size: .; V: TRBV10-3; D: TRBD1; DNA: TGTGCCATCAGCTTGGGACAGTACACTGAAGCTTTCTTT; CDR3: CAISLGQYTEAFF
J: TRBJ2-7; size: .; V: TRBV7-9; D: .; DNA: TGTGCCAGCAGCCCGATACTGACGGGGGAGAGCTCCTACGAGCAGTACTTC; CDR3: CASSPILTGESSYEQYF
J: TRBJ1-1; size: .; V: TRBV6-1; D: .; DNA: TGTGCCAGCAGTGAAAGCCTCGTGAACACTGAAGCTTTCTTT; CDR3: CASSESLVNTEAFF
J: TRBJ1-5; size: .; V: TRBV18; D: .; DNA: TGTGCCAGCTCACGACTTGAAGGCAATCAGCCCCAGCATTTT; CDR3: CASSRLEGNQPQHF
J: TRBJ2-7; size: .; V: TRBV12-5; D: .; DNA: TGTGCTAGTGGTTTTTACAGGGTGTCCTACGAGCAGTACTTC; CDR3: CASGFYRVSYEQYF
J: TRBJ1-2; size: .; V: TRBV27; D: TRBD1; DNA: TGTGCCAGCAGGTCCACAGGGGCTGGAGCCTATGGCTACACCTTC; CDR3: CASRSTGAGAYGYTF
J: TRBJ1-5; size: .; V: TRBV10-2; D: .; DNA: TGCGCCACCACCTCAGGGTACAATCAGCCCCAGCATTTT; CDR3: CATTSGYNQPQHF
J: TRBJ1-3; size: once; V: TRBV18; D: .; DNA: TGTGCCAGCTCACCCAGCTCTGGAAACACCATATATTTT; CDR3: CASSPSSGNTIYF
J: TRBJ1-4; size: .; V: TRBV28; D: .; DNA: TGTGCCAGCAGTTCCCCAGTTACAACTAATGAAAAACTGTTTTTT; CDR3: CASSSPVTTNEKLFF
J: TRBJ1-2; size: .; V: TRBV29-1; D: .; DNA: TGCAGCGGGGGGGACGGGAGAGTAGGCGGCTACACCTTC; CDR3: CSGGDGRVGGYTF
J: TRBJ1-5; size: .; V: TRBV18; D: .; DNA: TGTGCCAGCTCACCGCCACAGGGAAAAGGGAGCAATCAGCCCCAGCATTTT; CDR3: CASSPPQGKGSNQPQHF
J: TRBJ2-1; size: .; V: TRBV19; D: .; DNA: TGTGCCAGTAGCATTACTGACTACAATGAGCAGTTCTTC; CDR3: CASSITDYNEQFF
J: TRBJ1-3; size: once; V: TRBV18; D: .; DNA: TGTGCCAGCTCCCTAGGGGATCGCTCTGGAAACACCATATATTTT; CDR3: CASSLGDRSGNTIYF
J: TRBJ1-1; size: once; V: TRBV2; D: TRBD1; DNA: TGTGCCAGCAGTGGGTCAGCGATCGCAGGGGGCACTGAAGCTTTCTTT; CDR3: CASSGSAIAGGTEAFF
J: TRBJ1-1; size: .; V: TRBV19; D: .; DNA: TGTGCCAGTAGAAAGGGGCGCGAAGCTTTCTTT; CDR3: CASRKGREAFF